One and the same sample provided the 30 T cell receptor beta chains below, sequenced in a study of human T cells and chemical hapten exposure (dated by TCRdb to the early 2020s). The library was built by means of RACE. The sequencer was a NextSeq 500. The public sequencing data were trimmed at Q25 with fastp and processed into clonotypes with MiXCR by TCRdb, which kept only in-frame beta chains. Merged by CDR3 protein, the rows form single entries marked with the most common genes and DNA. The sample yields about 87,000 distinct CDR3 sequences; 8% to 10% were counted once. The ten largest clones take up around 3.6% of the sample. The label giving this sample's time point can be read as: pre-sensitization, week 0. Interpreted using the paper, the treatment or condition label stands for: therapeutic diphenylcyclopropenone sensitization with weekly scalp DPC. Specimen: whole blood, collected in connection with sensitization to the hapten diphenylcyclopropenone (DPC). The receptors were sampled from a woman aged 35 to 49 with alopecia areata. Some clones in this sample may be carry-over from other donors' samples.

The chain uses TRBV29-1 and TRBJ1-1; the D is unclear. Germline CDR1 and CDR2: SQVTM and ANQGSEA. The CDR3 is 13 residues long. The V end was cut by 7 bases, the J end by 0 bases, with 12 bases between. CDR3 protein: CSAVREMNTEAFF. Here the CDR3 DNA reads TGCAGCGCCGTGAGAGAAATGAACACTGAAGCTTTCTTT.

The rearrangement uses TRBV27 and TRBJ2-7; D unresolved. Germline CDR1 reads MNHEY; CDR2 reads SMNVEV (reference sequence). The CDR3 contains 13 residues. Deletions cut 3 bases from V and 5 bases from J, with 11 bases between. The CDR3 sequence: CASSLGPDDEQYF. The CDR3 bases are TGTGCCAGCAGTTTGGGTCCAGACGACGAGCAGTACTTC.

CDR3 loop: CASRPYETPIVGDTQYF. CDR3 in DNA: TGTGCCAGCAGACCTTACGAAACCCCAATCGTGGGAGATACGCAGTATTTT. V gene TRBV6-2 or TRBV6-3 combines with J gene TRBJ2-3; D is undetermined. The CDR3 covers 17 residues. The germline CDR1 and CDR2 sequences are MNHEY and SVGEGT. V lost 6 bases and J 5 bases, leaving 24 bases between the germline ends.

This clonotype was seen ten or more times. The rearrangement links TRBV5-6 to TRBJ2-1; TRBD1 matches 7 bases. Germline V gene data show CDR1 as SGHDT and CDR2 as YYEEEE. This CDR3 spans 16 amino acids. J lost 6 bases, V lost 0 bases, and 9 bases had no gene match. The chain's CDR3 is CASSLAEGDRVNEQFF. The CDR3 DNA is TGTGCCAGCAGCTTGGCAGAGGGAGACAGGGTCAATGAGCAGTTCTTC.

This clonotype has just a few counts. The chain has TRBV6-6 and TRBJ2-5, with D maybe TRBD2 (6 bases). The CDR3 runs to 18 residues. Per germline, CDR1 MNHNY and CDR2 SVGAGI (reference sequence). V was shortened by 2 bases and J by 2 bases, with 21 bases between the two germline ends. The CDR3 loop reads CASSYTVLGRLVQETQYF. As DNA, the CDR3 is TGTGCCAGCAGTTACACCGTATTAGGGAGACTAGTTCAAGAGACCCAGTACTTC.

This clonotype was detected ten times or more. The chain links TRBV19 to TRBJ2-7; weak D call: TRBD2 (5 bases). V lost 3 bases, J lost 2 bases, and 11 bases lay in between. CDR3 length: 14 amino acids. In germline, CDR1 is LNHDA, CDR2 SQIVND (reference sequence). CDR3 nucleotides: TGTGCCAGTAGTATTCTTGGGGAGACCTACGAGCAGTACTTC. Protein sequence: CASSILGETYEQYF.

There are many counts of this clonotype. The CDR3: CASSPSGTGPETQYF. The CDR3 coding sequence is TGTGCCAGCAGCCCTAGCGGGACAGGGCCAGAGACCCAGTACTTC. This sequence joins TRBV3-1 and TRBJ2-5; tentatively, D is TRBD1 or TRBD2 (9 bases each). V lost 4 bases, J lost 4 bases, and 16 bases lay in between. Per germline, CDR1 LGHDT and CDR2 YNNKEL (reference sequence). The CDR3 sequence is 15 residues long.

This clonotype was found many times. The chain is built from TRBV30 and TRBJ1-5; no definite D call. CDR1 GTSNPN and CDR2 SVGIG come from the germline V gene (reference sequence). This CDR3 has 13 residues. V was pared by 0 bases and J by 2 bases, with 5 bases between. The CDR3 protein is CAWSVRGNQPQHF. The CDR3 DNA is TGTGCCTGGAGTGTAAGGGGCAATCAGCCCCAGCATTTT. Together with reference TRBV30 and TRBJ1-5, the CDR3 gives the full variable domain: SQTIHQWPATLVQPVGSPLSLECTVEGTSNPNLYWYRQAAGRGLQLLFYSVGIGQISSEVPQNLSASRPQDRQFILSSKKLLLSDSGFYLCAWSVRGNQPQHFGDGTRLSIL.

This clonotype showed up many times. V gene TRBV4-1 combines with J gene TRBJ1-2; weak D call: TRBD1 (6 bases). The V gene's germline CDR1 is MGHRA and CDR2 YSYEKL. CDR3 length equals 15 residues. V lost 5 bases and J 4 bases, leaving 17 bases between the germline ends. The CDR3 region has the DNA TGCGCCAGCAGCTACCCCCCAGACAGGTTCTATGGCTACACCTTC. Protein sequence: CASSYPPDRFYGYTF.

In its sample, this clonotype was seen many times. The chain couples TRBV28 to TRBJ1-6; D is perhaps TRBD1 (5 bases). Germline V gives CDR1 MDHEN, CDR2 SYDVKM. The V end lost 3 bases, the J end lost 4 bases, and 10 bases lay between the germline ends. The CDR3 runs 15 residues. The CDR3 DNA reads TGTGCCAGCAGTTTTCGAGGGGCTTATAATTCACCCCTCCACTTT. It yields the protein CASSFRGAYNSPLHF.

This clonotype was counted at least ten times. This rearrangement joins TRBV21-1 to TRBJ1-5; TRBD1 was called by the table and not checked on the DNA. TRBV21-1 is reported as a pseudogene. The CDR3 runs 15 residues. The CDR3 sequence is CASSTQGKPNQPQHF. The CDR3 DNA reads as TGTGCCAGCAGCACCCAGGGAAAACCCAATCAGCCCCAGCATTTT.

This clonotype was seen only a few times. The chain employs TRBV10-3 and TRBJ1-2, with D unclear. The V end lost 3 bases, the J end lost 4 bases, and 12 bases lay between the germline ends. This CDR3 has 14 amino acids. Per germline, CDR1 ENHRY and CDR2 SYGVKD. CDR3 nucleotide sequence: TGTGCCATCAGTGAAGAGGTCCTCAGCTATGGCTACACCTTC. Amino acid sequence: CAISEEVLSYGYTF.

CDR3 loop: CSATNTGYYGYTF. CDR3 nucleotide sequence: TGCAGTGCTACCAACACAGGCTACTATGGCTACACCTTC. The chain couples TRBV20-1 to TRBJ1-2, with D perhaps matching TRBD1 (5 bases). CDR3 size: 13 residues. V was cut by 4 bases and J by 3 bases, with 12 bases left in between. From germline, CDR1 is DFQATT and CDR2 SNEGSKA (reference sequence).

Points on this clonotype: One end of the junction does not line up with germline, which may come from a read error. The chain combines TRBV5-1 with TRBJ1-2, with 8 bases identical to TRBD1. The germline gives CDR1 SGHRS, CDR2 YFSETQ. This CDR3 is 15 amino acids long. Here the CDR3 DNA reads TGCGCCAGCAGCCCACAGACAGGGGATCACTATGACTACACCTTC. Translated: CASSPQTGDHYDYTF.

This clonotype was counted ten times or more. The gene calls are TRBV12-3 or TRBV12-4 and TRBJ2-2; D gene uncertain. This CDR3 contains 14 residues. V was cut by 3 bases and J by 3 bases, with 8 bases left in between. The CDR3 here is CASSFEEDTGELFF. The DNA for the CDR3 is TGTGCCAGCAGTTTCGAGGAAGACACCGGGGAGCTGTTTTTT.

The chain carries TRBV4-2 and TRBJ1-2, with 7 positions matching TRBD1. Germline V gene data show CDR1 as LGHNA and CDR2 as YNFKEQ. The V segment lost 1 base and the J segment 3 bases; nucleotides outside the gene matches: 8. The CDR3 is 16 residues long. The CDR3 loop is CASSQGGGGEDYGYTF. The CDR3 DNA sequence: TGTGCCAGCAGCCAAGGGGGAGGGGGCGAGGACTATGGCTACACCTTC.

This clonotype was recorded many times. The germline gene is not matched at one end of the junction; a read error may be the cause. The chain is built from TRBV11-2 and TRBJ2-1, with TRBD2 matching over 10 bases. The CDR3 contains 15 residues. The germline gives CDR1 SGHAT, CDR2 FQNNGV. CDR3 DNA sequence: TGTGCCAGCAGTTTAGCTAGCGGGGGTATCTATGAGCAGTTCTTC. Translated, it gives CASSLASGGIYEQFF.

This clonotype was picked up many times. Sequence at one end of the junction differs from germline and may be a read error. The J gene is TRBJ2-7, the V gene TRBV5-8, with D possibly matching TRBD1 (6 bases). Germline V gene data show CDR1 as SGHTS and CDR2 as YDEGEE. The CDR3 sequence is 12 residues long. This chain's CDR3 is CASRGFSYEQYF. The CDR3 DNA follows: TGTGCTAGCAGGGGCTTCTCCTACGAGCAGTACTTC.

The rearrangement links TRBV5-1 to TRBJ1-5; a possible D gene is TRBD1 (5 bases). The CDR3 contains 14 residues. Germline V gives CDR1 SGHRS, CDR2 YFSETQ. V was cut by 7 bases and J by 2 bases, with 13 bases left in between. CDR3 DNA: TGCGCCAGCGCACCATCGGGGGGCAATCAGCCCCAGCATTTT. This translates into CASAPSGGNQPQHF.

This clonotype was seen more than once but under ten times. V usage is TRBV14 and J usage is TRBJ1-3, with D possibly TRBD1 on 5 matching bases. The CDR3 covers 14 residues. Germline V gene sequence: CDR1 SGHDN, CDR2 FVKESK. The germline V and J ends were trimmed by 4 bases and 4 bases, with 11 bases remaining between them. The DNA for the CDR3 is TGTGCCAGCAGCCTTGTTGGGGCAGGAAACACCATATATTTT. Translating gives CASSLVGAGNTIYF.

In its sample, this clonotype was seen a few times. The chain carries TRBV20-1 and TRBJ2-1; 8 bases fit TRBD1. CDR3 length equals 16 residues. CDR1 DFQATT and CDR2 SNEGSKA come from the germline V gene (reference sequence). With 6 bases clipped from V and 9 bases from J, the junction kept 19 bases outside the gene matches. The CDR3 sequence is CSATSPTGAAGIEQFF. CDR3 DNA sequence: TGCAGTGCCACCTCCCCGACAGGGGCCGCGGGGATTGAGCAGTTCTTC.

This clonotype occurred many times. This chain uses TRBV20-1 with TRBJ1-3, with D hard to call. CDR3 length: 14 residues. Between the trimmed V and J ends, which lost 6 bases and 0 bases, there was a span of 12 bases. CDR1 DFQATT and CDR2 SNEGSKA come from the germline V gene (reference sequence). CDR3 protein: CSALDGFSGNTIYF. CDR3 in DNA: TGCAGTGCATTAGACGGCTTCTCTGGAAACACCATATATTTT.

The chain links TRBV2 to TRBJ1-6, with D perhaps matching TRBD1 (6 bases). The CDR3 contains 15 residues. V shed 5 bases and J shed 6 bases, with 14 bases lying between them. Germline V CDR1 and CDR2: SNHLY, FYNNEI. The CDR3 protein is CASSTEQGANSPLHF. The CDR3 region has the DNA TGTGCCAGCAGTACTGAACAGGGAGCTAATTCACCCCTCCACTTT. Drawing the rest from reference TRBV2 and TRBJ1-6, the complete variable domain is EPEVTQTPSHQVTQMGQEVILRCVPISNHLYFYWYRQILGQKVEFLVSFYNNEISEKSEIFDDQFSVERPDGSNFTLKIRSTKLEDSAMYFCASSTEQGANSPLHFGNGTRLTVT.

For this clonotype: This may stem from a read error, because a much larger clone lies one nucleotide away. The V and J genes are TRBV20-1 and TRBJ2-7, with 13 bases that match TRBD2. From germline, CDR1 is DFQATT and CDR2 SNEGSKA (reference sequence). The CDR3 is 14 residues long. With 7 bases clipped from V and 3 bases from J, the junction kept 6 bases outside the gene matches. The CDR3 spells CSGTTSGGYYEQYF. CDR3 nucleotides: TGCAGTGGTACGACTAGCGGGGGGTACTACGAGCAGTACTTC.

The DNA of the CDR3 is TGTGCCAGCAGCTCGACAGGGGGCAATGAAAAACTGTTTTTT. It yields the protein CASSSTGGNEKLFF. The chain recombines TRBV5-4 with TRBJ1-4, with 10 bases fitting TRBD1. The CDR3 spans 14 residues. Unmatched junction bases numbered 1, after V lost 3 bases and J lost 5 bases. Per germline, CDR1 SGHNT and CDR2 YYREEE (reference sequence). The whole variable domain, remainder taken from reference TRBV5-4 and TRBJ1-4, is ETGVTQSPTHLIKTRGQQVTLRCSSQSGHNTVSWYQQALGQGPQFIFQYYREEENGRGNFPPRFSGLQFPNYSSELNVNALELDDSALYLCASSSTGGNEKLFFGSGTQLSVL.

The sample holds many counts of this clonotype. V is TRBV4-2 and J is TRBJ2-5; TRBD2 might be the D (7 bases). CDR1 is LGHNA, CDR2 YNFKEQ, per germline. Trimming removed 4 bases from V and 5 bases from J, with 14 bases in between. The CDR3 covers 14 residues. The DNA of the CDR3 is TGTGCCAGCAGCCCCCGGGGGGCCGGGGAGACCCAGTACTTC. It encodes CASSPRGAGETQYF.

This clonotype was found many times. The genes are TRBV6-2 or TRBV6-3 and TRBJ2-2; D is unresolved. The V gene's germline CDR1 is MNHEY and CDR2 SVGEGT. The germline V and J ends were trimmed by 6 bases and 7 bases, with 9 bases remaining between them. The CDR3 covers 12 residues. CDR3 coding DNA: TGTGCCAGCAGCTATTGGAACGGGGAGCTGTTTTTT. Its translation: CASSYWNGELFF.

Remarks on this clonotype: A much larger clone is a single base away; this may be a read error. The V and J genes are TRBV11-2 and TRBJ2-3; no clear D. V lost 6 bases to trimming and J lost 6 bases, with 16 bases between them. The CDR3 runs to 14 residues. Per germline, CDR1 SGHAT and CDR2 FQNNGV. This CDR3 is CASSRSVGFDTQYF. CDR3 nucleotide sequence: TGTGCCAGCAGTCGATCGGTAGGATTTGATACGCAGTATTTT.

Many counts were recorded for this clonotype. The V and J genes are TRBV6-5 and TRBJ1-1, with a possible D match to TRBD1 (6 bases). Trimming cost V 4 bases and J 4 bases, with 16 bases left between them. This CDR3 has 15 residues. Germline values: CDR1 MNHEY, CDR2 SVGAGI. The DNA of the CDR3 is TGTGCCAGCAGTTTCTCGACAGGCGGCCGCACTGAAGCTTTCTTT. Its translation is CASSFSTGGRTEAFF.

The table lists this clonotype with a few counts. V and J are TRBV6-2 or TRBV6-3 and TRBJ2-1, with 9 bases that match TRBD1. Trimming removed 4 bases from V and 5 bases from J; junction bases left unmatched: 9. CDR3 length: 16 residues. Per germline, CDR1 MNHEY and CDR2 SVGEGT. The CDR3 bases are TGTGCCAGCAGTTTTCGGACAGGGGAGAGTCACAATGAGCAGTTCTTC. This codes for CASSFRTGESHNEQFF.